The 24 T cell receptor beta chains below all came from one sample that was sequenced in a study of shared clonotypes between healthy human individuals. Profiled with immunoSEQ multiplex PCR; TCRdb holds only in-frame clones, not every one. Seen here are about half a million clones, about 85% observed once, and the top ten hold roughly 13%. Material for sequencing was PBMCs. The source of these receptors is a woman aged 40 to 55 in good health. Some clones in this sample may be carry-over from other donors' samples.

V is TRBV7-2 and J is TRBJ1-2; 8 nucleotides match TRBD1. This CDR3 contains 13 residues. Germline CDR1 and CDR2: SGHTA and FQGNSA. V gave up 5 bases and J gave up 7 bases; unmatched junction bases: 6. The CDR3 reads CASSPQGAGGYTF. CDR3 DNA: TGTGCCAGCAGCCCGCAGGGGGCGGGTGGCTACACCTTC.

The rearrangement joins TRBV29-1 to TRBJ2-3, with TRBD2 identical over 7 bases. Germline V lookup: CDR1 SQVTM, CDR2 ANQGSEA. The length of the CDR3 is 16 residues. With V trimmed by 1 base and J by 4 bases, 11 bases remained unmatched. In DNA form, the CDR3 reads TGCAGCGTTGAAGGTGTCAGCGGGGTGGGGCCAGATACGCAGTATTTT. It yields the protein CSVEGVSGVGPDTQYF.

V usage is TRBV5-1 and J usage is TRBJ2-7, with 9 bases fitting TRBD1. CDR1 SGHRS and CDR2 YFSETQ come from the germline V gene. J gave up 3 bases and V 5 bases, and 9 bases lay outside the gene matches. The CDR3 spans 15 residues. The CDR3 DNA is TGCGCCAGCAGATCCGGGACAGGGAGTTTCTACGAGCAGTACTTC. Protein sequence: CASRSGTGSFYEQYF.

The chain uses TRBV23-1 and TRBJ2-2; D may be TRBD2 (6 bases). TRBV23-1 is marked as an open reading frame, function uncertain. CDR3 length equals 16 residues. The germline V and J ends were trimmed by 0 bases and 3 bases, with 11 bases remaining between them. CDR3 sequence: CASSQSGGEDTGELFF. CDR3 DNA: TGCGCCAGCAGTCAATCGGGCGGGGAGGACACCGGGGAGCTGTTTTTT.

On this clone: Other DNA sequences in this specimen translate into the identical CDR3. This rearrangement joins TRBV9 to TRBJ1-1; 7 bases match TRBD1. V dropped 4 bases and J dropped 1; count of bases not matched to a gene: 4. This CDR3 has 14 residues. Germline CDR1 is SGDLS and CDR2 is YYNGEE. The CDR3 DNA follows: TGTGCCAGCAGCTCGCGGACAGGGAACACTGAAGCTTTCTTT. This gives the protein CASSSRTGNTEAFF.

J is TRBJ2-1 and V is TRBV5-4; 11 bases map to TRBD2. This CDR3 region has 16 residues. The germline V gene has CDR1 SGHNT and CDR2 YYREEE (reference sequence). The trim removed 4 bases at V and 8 bases at J, leaving 11 bases unmatched. The CDR3 bases are TGTGCCAGCAGCCTTATACTAGCGGGAGAGAGAGATGAGCAGTTCTTC. This gives the protein CASSLILAGERDEQFF.

The chain recombines TRBV6-4 with TRBJ2-3; D possibly corresponds to TRBD2 (7 bases). Germline-derived CDR1 and CDR2 are MRHNA and SNTAGT. The length of the CDR3 is 14 residues. The ends were cut back, 3 bases at V and 2 bases at J, with 9 bases in the middle. CDR3 coding DNA: TGTGCCAGCAGTGAGGGGGGGCCCACAGATACGCAGTATTTT. Protein sequence: CASSEGGPTDTQYF.

This clone was recorded at least ten times. The chain combines TRBV28 with TRBJ2-5; D is unresolved. This CDR3 has 14 residues. Trimming took 6 bases from V and 2 from J, leaving 13 bases between them. Germline assignment: CDR1 MDHEN and CDR2 SYDVKM. The CDR3 DNA reads TGTGCCAGCAGCTCTAATTTAGGACAAGAGACCCAGTACTTC. Its translation is CASSSNLGQETQYF.

J is TRBJ2-3 and V is TRBV2, with TRBD2 matching 10 bases. CDR1 is SNHLY and CDR2 is FYNNEI in the germline V gene. The CDR3 runs 15 residues. The V gene end was trimmed by 6 bases and the J gene end by 4 bases; junction bases not matched to a gene: 7. The CDR3 here is CASRTLAGVADTQYF. The CDR3 region has the DNA TGTGCCAGCAGGACCCTAGCGGGAGTTGCAGATACGCAGTATTTT.

This clone was seen a few times. Only one base separates this from a far larger clonotype, so it likely reflects a read error. This chain links TRBV13 with TRBJ1-1; D gene ambiguous. The CDR3 has 15 amino acids. CDR1 is PRHDT, CDR2 FYEKMQ, per germline (reference sequence). The CDR3 sequence: CASSFLGSAITEALF. As DNA, the CDR3 is TGTGCCAGCAGCTTCTTAGGCAGCGCGATCACTGAAGCTTTATTT.

This chain uses TRBV2 with TRBJ1-3; D remains ambiguous. The CDR3 is 13 amino acids. The ends were cut back, 3 bases at V and 3 bases at J, with 6 bases in the middle. Germline CDR1 reads SNHLY; CDR2 reads FYNNEI. The CDR3 bases are TGTGCCAGCAGTGATGATGGTGGAAACACCATATATTTT. Amino acid sequence: CASSDDGGNTIYF.

The J gene is TRBJ2-5, the V gene TRBV7-6, with D hard to call. The length of the CDR3 is 12 residues. Germline CDR1 and CDR2: SGHVS and FNYEAQ. V shed 4 bases and J shed 13 bases, with 16 bases lying between them. CDR3 bases: TGTGCCAGCAGCTCCCATCGGCGCTTACGGTACTTC. Protein: CASSSHRRLRYF.

The CDR3, as DNA: TGTGCCAGCAGTAATAAGGGTCTTAGACAGGGGTACGGAAACATTCAGTACTTC. Protein sequence: CASSNKGLRQGYGNIQYF. The chain employs TRBV28 and TRBJ2-4; 8 bases fit TRBD1. V lost 5 bases to trimming and J lost 6 bases; unmatched junction nucleotides: 18. In germline, CDR1 is MDHEN, CDR2 SYDVKM. There are 18 residues in the CDR3.

The V gene is TRBV20-1, the J gene TRBJ2-7; D may be TRBD1 or TRBD2 (5 bases each). Germline V gene sequence: CDR1 DFQATT, CDR2 SNEGSKA (reference sequence). The V and J ends lost 6 bases and 7 bases respectively, with 10 bases between them. The length of the CDR3 is 10 residues. This chain's CDR3 is CSAGPREQYF. DNA for the CDR3: TGCAGTGCGGGACCCCGTGAGCAGTACTTC.

Concerning this clone: A far larger clone lies a single base away; this is likely a read error. The CDR3 bases are TGTGCCAGCAGCTTGGTGGCCCTCGGAGAGACCCAGTACTTC. This encodes CASSLVALGETQYF. The chain joins TRBV7-6 to TRBJ2-5; D not certain. Trimming cost V 3 bases and J 4 bases, with 12 bases left between them. The CDR3 runs 14 residues. Per the germline V gene, CDR1 is SGHVS and CDR2 is FNYEAQ.

This clone has just a few counts. J is TRBJ2-2 and V is TRBV5-1, with TRBD2 identical over 7 bases. The germline CDR1 and CDR2 sequences are SGHRS and YFSETQ. The V segment lost 7 bases and the J segment 4 bases; nucleotides outside the gene matches: 7. The CDR3 length is 14 residues. CDR3 coding DNA: TGCGCCAGCTTGGGAGGGGCCTCCACCGGGGAGCTGTTTTTT. As protein: CASLGGASTGELFF.

The chain joins TRBV15 to TRBJ1-2; D is ambiguous. The CDR3 is 13 residues long. Germline lookup yields CDR1 LNHNV and CDR2 YYDKDF (reference sequence). The germline V and J ends were trimmed by 0 bases and 7 bases, with 9 bases remaining between them. The CDR3 loop reads CATSRDRPGGYTF. The DNA for the CDR3 is TGTGCCACCAGCAGAGATCGGCCGGGTGGCTACACCTTC.

The chain recombines TRBV7-8 with TRBJ1-3, with D possibly matching TRBD1 (5 bases). The germline CDR1 and CDR2 sequences are SGHVS and FQNEAQ. The CDR3 is 17 amino acids. The ends were cut back, 5 bases at V and 0 bases at J, with 17 bases in the middle. CDR3 in amino acids: CASSPARWGISGNTIYF. Written as DNA, the CDR3 is TGTGCCAGCAGCCCAGCCCGCTGGGGCATCTCTGGAAACACCATATATTTT.

Remarks on this clone: Different DNA sequences within this sample yield the same CDR3. The rearrangement links TRBV20-1 to TRBJ2-1; D gene unclear. Germline V gene lookup returns CDR1 DFQATT and CDR2 SNEGSKA (reference sequence). This CDR3 spans 11 amino acids. The ends were cut back, 6 bases at V and 2 bases at J, with 5 bases in the middle. CDR3 residues: CSASPYNEQFF. The CDR3 nucleotides are TGCAGTGCAAGCCCCTACAATGAGCAGTTCTTC.

This clone appeared many times. The same CDR3 arises from other DNA sequences in this sample as well. The chain uses TRBV2 and TRBJ2-1; 8 bases agree with TRBD2. This CDR3 is 15 amino acids long. Per the germline V gene, CDR1 is SNHLY and CDR2 is FYNNEI. The ends lost 3 bases at V and 4 bases at J; junction bases unmatched: 5. CDR3 in amino acids: CASSESGSSYNEQFF. DNA for the CDR3: TGTGCCAGCAGTGAGAGCGGGAGCAGTTACAATGAGCAGTTCTTC. Supplemented by reference TRBV2 and TRBJ2-1, the full variable domain reads EPEVTQTPSHQVTQMGQEVILRCVPISNHLYFYWYRQILGQKVEFLVSFYNNEISEKSEIFDDQFSVERPDGSNFTLKIRSTKLEDSAMYFCASSESGSSYNEQFFGPGTRLTVL.

CDR3 DNA sequence: TGTGCCAGCAGCTTAAGCCCACAGGGGTCGGTAAACACTGAAGCTTTCTTT. The encoded protein is CASSLSPQGSVNTEAFF. V gene TRBV13 combines with J gene TRBJ1-1, with TRBD1 identical over 7 bases. Losses at the gene ends were 2 bases for V and 2 bases for J; bases not matched to a gene: 11. The CDR3 is 17 amino acids. The germline V gene encodes CDR1 PRHDT and CDR2 FYEKMQ (reference sequence).

V usage is TRBV9 and J usage is TRBJ2-5, with a weak D call TRBD2 (5 bases). The CDR3 sequence is 14 residues long. With 4 bases removed from V and 4 bases from J, the gap between germline ends came to 14 bases. Germline CDR1 is SGDLS and CDR2 is YYNGEE. CDR3 nucleotide sequence: TGTGCCAGCAGCCCCATGGGAGAGGGAGAGACCCAGTACTTC. It translates to CASSPMGEGETQYF.

This chain uses TRBV11-2 with TRBJ2-6; TRBD2 aligns across 9 bases. Germline CDR1 reads SGHAT; CDR2 reads FQNNGV. The CDR3 consists of 13 residues. CDR3 sequence (DNA): TGTGTAGAGCGGGAGGCTGGGGCCAACGTCCTGACTTTC. Its protein is CVEREAGANVLTF.

The V gene is TRBV7-2, the J gene TRBJ2-2; 8 nucleotides match TRBD2. V was clipped by 5 bases and J by 5 bases; unmatched bases: 4. CDR3 size: 14 residues. Germline CDR1 is SGHTA and CDR2 is FQGNSA. The CDR3 nucleotides are TGTGCCAGCAGCCCCGGGGGGGGGACCGGGGAGCTGTTTTTT. Translated: CASSPGGGTGELFF.